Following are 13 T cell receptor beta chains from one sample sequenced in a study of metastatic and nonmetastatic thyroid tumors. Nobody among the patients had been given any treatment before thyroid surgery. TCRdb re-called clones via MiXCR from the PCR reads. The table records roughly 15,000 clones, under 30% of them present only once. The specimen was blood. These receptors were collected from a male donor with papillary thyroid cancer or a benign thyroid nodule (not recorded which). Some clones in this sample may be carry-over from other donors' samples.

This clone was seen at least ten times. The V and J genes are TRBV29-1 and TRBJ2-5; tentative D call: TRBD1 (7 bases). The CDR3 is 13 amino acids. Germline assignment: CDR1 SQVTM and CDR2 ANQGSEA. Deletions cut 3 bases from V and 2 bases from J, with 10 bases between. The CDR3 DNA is TGCAGCGTTGACAGGGGGGCGCAAGAGACCCAGTACTTC. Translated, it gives CSVDRGAQETQYF. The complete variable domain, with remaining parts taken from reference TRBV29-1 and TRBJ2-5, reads SAVISQKPSRDICQRGTSLTIQCQVDSQVTMMFWYRQQPGQSLTLIATANQGSEATYESGFVIDKFPISRPNLTFSTLTVSNMSPEDSSIYLCSVDRGAQETQYFGPGTRLLVL.

For the CDR3, the DNA is TGTGCCAGCAGCCCGCAAGGACAGGGTGTTAGCACCGGGGAGCTGTTTTTT. This encodes CASSPQGQGVSTGELFF. The V gene is TRBV4-2, the J gene TRBJ2-2; 8 nucleotides agree with TRBD1. This CDR3 comprises 17 residues. Per germline, CDR1 LGHNA and CDR2 YNFKEQ. The V gene end was trimmed by 4 bases and the J gene end by 4 bases; junction bases not matched to a gene: 11.

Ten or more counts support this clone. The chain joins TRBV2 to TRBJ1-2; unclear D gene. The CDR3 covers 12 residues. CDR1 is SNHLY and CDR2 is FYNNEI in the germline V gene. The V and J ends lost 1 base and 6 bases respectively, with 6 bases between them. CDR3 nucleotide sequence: TGTGCCAGCAGTGAAGGGGGTGATGGCTACACCTTC. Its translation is CASSEGGDGYTF.

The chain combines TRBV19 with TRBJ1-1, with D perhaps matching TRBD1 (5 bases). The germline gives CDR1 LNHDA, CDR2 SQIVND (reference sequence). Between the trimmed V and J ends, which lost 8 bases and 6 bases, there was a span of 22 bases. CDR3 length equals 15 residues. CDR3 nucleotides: TGTGCCAGTTTCGGGGTAGACAGAGAACTTCCTGAAGCTTTCTTT. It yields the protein CASFGVDRELPEAFF.

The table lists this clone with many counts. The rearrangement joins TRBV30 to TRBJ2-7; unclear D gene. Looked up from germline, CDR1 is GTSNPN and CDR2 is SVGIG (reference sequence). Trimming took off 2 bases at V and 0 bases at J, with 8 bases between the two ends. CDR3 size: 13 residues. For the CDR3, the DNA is TGTGCCTGGAGTAAGGGATCCTCCTACGAGCAGTACTTC. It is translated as CAWSKGSSYEQYF.

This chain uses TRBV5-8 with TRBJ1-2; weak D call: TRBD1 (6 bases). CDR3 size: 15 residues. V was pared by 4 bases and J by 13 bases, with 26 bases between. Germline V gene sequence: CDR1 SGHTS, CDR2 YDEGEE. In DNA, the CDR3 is TGTGCCAGCAGCCCGCGGGGGGGACATGTTCTATATCGCACCTTC. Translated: CASSPRGGHVLYRTF. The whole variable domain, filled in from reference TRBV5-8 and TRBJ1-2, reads EAGVTQSPTHLIKTRGQQATLRCSPISGHTSVYWYQQALGLGLQFLLWYDEGEERNRGNFPPRFSGRQFPNYSSELNVNALELEDSALYLCASSPRGGHVLYRTFGSGTRLTVV.

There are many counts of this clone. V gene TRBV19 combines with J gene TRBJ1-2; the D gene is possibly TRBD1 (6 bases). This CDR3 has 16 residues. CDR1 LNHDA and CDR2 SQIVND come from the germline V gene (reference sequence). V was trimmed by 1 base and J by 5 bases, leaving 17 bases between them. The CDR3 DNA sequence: TGTGCCAGTAGTATAGGCCCGACAGGTGCGGGGTATGGCTACACCTTC. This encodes CASSIGPTGAGYGYTF.

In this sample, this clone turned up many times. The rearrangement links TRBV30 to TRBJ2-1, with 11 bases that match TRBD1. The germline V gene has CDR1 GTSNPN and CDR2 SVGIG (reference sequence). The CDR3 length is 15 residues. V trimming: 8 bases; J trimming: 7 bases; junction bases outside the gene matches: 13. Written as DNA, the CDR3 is TGTGCCCGAACTGCAGGGACAGGGGGTCGAAATGAGCAGTTCTTC. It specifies CARTAGTGGRNEQFF.

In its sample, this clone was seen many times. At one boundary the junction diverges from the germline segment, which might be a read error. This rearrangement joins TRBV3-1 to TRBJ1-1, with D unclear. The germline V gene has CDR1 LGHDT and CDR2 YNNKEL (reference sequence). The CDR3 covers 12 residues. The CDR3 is CASSQGSRKPNF. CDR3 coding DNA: TGTGCCAGCAGCCAAGGGTCCAGGAAGCCGAATTTT.

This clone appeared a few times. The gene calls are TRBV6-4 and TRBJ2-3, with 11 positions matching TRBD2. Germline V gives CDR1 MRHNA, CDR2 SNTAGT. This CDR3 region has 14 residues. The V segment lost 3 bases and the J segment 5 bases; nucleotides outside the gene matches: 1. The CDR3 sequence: CASSELAGEDTQYF. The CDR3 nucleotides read TGTGCCAGCAGTGAACTAGCGGGAGAAGATACGCAGTATTTT.

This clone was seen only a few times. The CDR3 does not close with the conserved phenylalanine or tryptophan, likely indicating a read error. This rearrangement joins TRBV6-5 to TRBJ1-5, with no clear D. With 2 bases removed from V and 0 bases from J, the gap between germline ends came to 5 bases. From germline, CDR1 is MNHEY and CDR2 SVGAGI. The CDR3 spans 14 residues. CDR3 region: CASSYSLSNQPQHS. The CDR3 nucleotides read TGTGCCAGCAGTTACAGTCTTAGCAATCAGCCCCAGCATTCT.

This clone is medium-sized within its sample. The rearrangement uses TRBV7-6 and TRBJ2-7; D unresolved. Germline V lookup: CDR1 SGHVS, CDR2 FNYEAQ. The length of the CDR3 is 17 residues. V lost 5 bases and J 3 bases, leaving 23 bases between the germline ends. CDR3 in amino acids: CASSPRHGVSTYYEQYF. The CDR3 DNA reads TGTGCCAGCAGCCCCCGGCATGGGGTTTCGACCTACTACGAGCAGTACTTC.

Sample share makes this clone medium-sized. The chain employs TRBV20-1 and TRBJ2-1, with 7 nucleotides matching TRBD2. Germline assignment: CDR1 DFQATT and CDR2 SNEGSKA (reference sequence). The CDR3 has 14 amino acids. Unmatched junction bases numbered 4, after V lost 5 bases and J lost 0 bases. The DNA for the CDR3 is TGCAGTGCTGTCCCGGGGGGCTCCTACAATGAGCAGTTCTTC. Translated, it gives CSAVPGGSYNEQFF.